A single sample gave rise to the 19 T cell receptor beta chains below, sequenced in a study of T cell changes during pregnancy in multiple sclerosis. Method: immunoSEQ multiplex PCR; TCRdb's copy keeps in-frame clones and lacks some. The sample contains some 85,000 clones, 94% of which appear only once. The input for sequencing was peripheral blood, taken in the third trimester of pregnancy. Receptor source: a female donor with multiple sclerosis, enrolled in a pregnancy study.

This rearrangement joins TRBV5-6 to TRBJ2-7; 7 bases are shared with TRBD1. There are 15 residues in the CDR3. The germline V gene encodes CDR1 SGHDT and CDR2 YYEEEE. J gave up 6 bases and V 4 bases, and 13 bases lay outside the gene matches. Written as DNA, the CDR3 is TGTGCCAGCAGCCAAGGGACAGTCCGGGCTCGCGAGCAGTACTTC. Translation: CASSQGTVRAREQYF.

This chain uses TRBV4-1 with TRBJ2-1; 12 bases agree with TRBD2. V gave up 2 bases and J gave up 9 bases; unmatched junction bases: 14. The germline V gene has CDR1 MGHRA and CDR2 YSYEKL. The CDR3 spans 18 residues. The CDR3 reads CASSQTIGLAGTGGEQFF. CDR3 DNA: TGCGCCAGCAGCCAAACCATCGGACTAGCGGGGACGGGTGGTGAGCAGTTCTTC.

This clone was recorded once. CDR3 loop: CASVAGEAPYEQYF. Here the CDR3 DNA reads TGTGCCAGCGTAGCCGGGGAGGCACCCTACGAGCAGTACTTC. V is TRBV13 and J is TRBJ2-7; TRBD2 might be the D (6 bases). Trimming took 8 bases from V and 2 from J, leaving 16 bases between them. CDR1 is PRHDT and CDR2 is FYEKMQ in the germline V gene (reference sequence). The CDR3 is 14 amino acids.

The chain employs TRBV6-6 and TRBJ2-7; D may be TRBD2 (5 bases). Per germline, CDR1 MNHNY and CDR2 SVGAGI (reference sequence). The ends were cut back, 7 bases at V and 0 bases at J, with 16 bases in the middle. This CDR3 is built from 15 residues. The CDR3 region has the DNA TGTGCCAGCACCCCAGGCGGAGGAAGCTCCTACGAGCAGTACTTC. It specifies CASTPGGGSSYEQYF.

The chain is built from TRBV2 and TRBJ2-7; 11 nucleotides align to TRBD1. The CDR3 has 17 residues. Looked up from germline, CDR1 is SNHLY and CDR2 is FYNNEI. Trimming cost V 5 bases and J 2 bases; bases outside gene matches: 11. The CDR3 DNA reads TGTGCCAGCAGTCACCACCAACGGACAGGGGGCCCCTACGAGCAGTACTTC. It translates to CASSHHQRTGGPYEQYF. Full variable domain (remainder filled in from reference TRBV2 and TRBJ2-7): EPEVTQTPSHQVTQMGQEVILRCVPISNHLYFYWYRQILGQKVEFLVSFYNNEISEKSEIFDDQFSVERPDGSNFTLKIRSTKLEDSAMYFCASSHHQRTGGPYEQYFGPGTRLTVT.

The chain employs TRBV5-5 and TRBJ2-7; TRBD2 aligns across 7 bases. J gave up 4 bases and V 4 bases, and 8 bases lay outside the gene matches. Germline V gene data show CDR1 as SGHKS and CDR2 as YYEKEE (reference sequence). This CDR3 region has 14 residues. The CDR3 bases are TGTGCCAGCAGCGCAAGCGGGACCTCGTACGAGCAGTACTTC. This sequence encodes CASSASGTSYEQYF.

The chain employs TRBV29-1 and TRBJ2-1; 15 nucleotides agree with TRBD2. This CDR3 comprises 15 residues. Germline V CDR1 and CDR2: SQVTM, ANQGSEA. V trimming: 6 bases; J trimming: 4 bases; junction bases outside the gene matches: 4. The CDR3 DNA reads as TGCAGCGTCCCCGGACTAGCGGGAGGGTACAATGAGCAGTTCTTC. Protein: CSVPGLAGGYNEQFF.

The V gene is TRBV19, the J gene TRBJ2-5; D unresolved. Germline V CDR1 and CDR2: LNHDA, SQIVND (reference sequence). This CDR3 is built from 14 residues. The V gene lost 4 bases and the J gene lost 2 bases, with 11 bases spanning the gap. Here the CDR3 reads CASSTPLDQETQYF. DNA for the CDR3: TGTGCCAGTAGTACTCCGCTAGATCAAGAGACCCAGTACTTC.

The chain links TRBV27 to TRBJ1-5; D is unresolved. The CDR3 is made up of 12 amino acids. V was clipped by 9 bases and J by 4 bases, with 10 bases between them. Germline CDR1 is MNHEY and CDR2 is SMNVEV (reference sequence). In nucleotides, the CDR3 is TGTGCCAGTGGACTCCCTAATCAGCCCCAGCATTTT. Its translation is CASGLPNQPQHF.

The rearrangement links TRBV5-1 to TRBJ1-2, with 8 positions matching TRBD1. Unmatched junction bases numbered 6, after V lost 0 bases and J lost 8 bases. CDR1 is SGHRS and CDR2 is YFSETQ in the germline V gene. The CDR3 runs 14 residues. CDR3 sequence: CASSLEQGVSGYTF. In nucleotides, the CDR3 is TGCGCCAGCAGCTTGGAACAGGGGGTTAGCGGCTACACCTTC.

V usage is TRBV5-4 and J usage is TRBJ2-1; the match to TRBD1 covers 7 bases. The CDR3 is made up of 15 amino acids. CDR1 is SGHNT and CDR2 is YYREEE in the germline V gene (reference sequence). Germline trimming cut 5 bases from V and 6 bases from J; bases unmatched to any gene: 11. CDR3 residues: CASRVDWGTVNEQFF. CDR3 in DNA: TGTGCCAGCAGAGTCGATTGGGGGACAGTCAATGAGCAGTTCTTC.

The chain joins TRBV19 to TRBJ1-4; 8 bases align to TRBD1. Germline trimming cut 4 bases from V and 11 bases from J; bases unmatched to any gene: 6. The length of the CDR3 is 13 residues. Germline-derived CDR1 and CDR2 are LNHDA and SQIVND (reference sequence). The CDR3 is CASSSYRGAKLFF. The CDR3 coding sequence is TGTGCCAGTAGTAGTTACAGGGGGGCTAAACTGTTTTTT. Together with reference TRBV19 and TRBJ1-4, the CDR3 gives the full variable domain: DGGITQSPKYLFRKEGQNVTLSCEQNLNHDAMYWYRQDPGQGLRLIYYSQIVNDFQKGDIAEGYSVSREKKESFPLTVTSAQKNPTAFYLCASSSYRGAKLFFGSGTQLSVL.

The chain carries TRBV9 and TRBJ2-3; 9 bases agree with TRBD2. Germline V CDR1 and CDR2: SGDLS, YYNGEE. CDR3 length: 17 residues. The V segment lost 0 bases and the J segment 2 bases; nucleotides outside the gene matches: 7. Here the CDR3 reads CASSVAVSSGNTDTQYF. CDR3 DNA: TGTGCCAGCAGCGTAGCCGTGTCTAGCGGGAACACAGATACGCAGTATTTT.

The chain employs TRBV27 and TRBJ2-7; 8 bases are shared with TRBD2. This CDR3 contains 14 residues. Trimming removed 8 bases from V and 3 bases from J; junction bases left unmatched: 9. Germline assignment: CDR1 MNHEY and CDR2 SMNVEV (reference sequence). The CDR3 loop is CASRPSAGVYEQYF. The CDR3 DNA follows: TGTGCCAGCCGCCCATCAGCGGGAGTCTACGAGCAGTACTTC.

This clone came up a few times. This sequence joins TRBV30 and TRBJ1-2; perhaps TRBD1 as D (5 bases). The CDR3 covers 13 residues. Trimming shortened V by 3 bases and J by 1 base, and 9 bases separated the two germline ends. Germline V lookup: CDR1 GTSNPN, CDR2 SVGIG (reference sequence). DNA of the CDR3: TGTGCCTGGAGACATGACAGTAACTATGGCTACACCTTC. Encoded protein: CAWRHDSNYGYTF.

The chain links TRBV29-1 to TRBJ2-2, with a weak D call TRBD2 (5 bases). Germline values: CDR1 SQVTM, CDR2 ANQGSEA. The CDR3 has 13 residues. Deletions cut 6 bases from V and 5 bases from J, with 13 bases between. The CDR3: CSVEGDSTGELFF. The DNA of the CDR3 is TGCAGCGTAGAGGGCGACTCGACCGGGGAGCTGTTTTTT.

The rearrangement joins TRBV6-1 to TRBJ2-5, with 8 bases that match TRBD1. Germline assignment: CDR1 MNHNS and CDR2 SASEGT. V gave up 11 bases and J gave up 0 bases; unmatched junction bases: 11. This CDR3 is built from 15 residues. The CDR3 loop is CADLPGQAYQETQYF. In DNA, the CDR3 is TGTGCCGACCTCCCGGGACAGGCGTACCAAGAGACCCAGTACTTC.

This chain joins TRBV30 and TRBJ1-1; TRBD1 is a possible D gene (5 bases). This CDR3 has 14 residues. Trimming removed 0 bases at V and 1 base at J, with 9 bases between. Germline-derived CDR1 and CDR2 are GTSNPN and SVGIG (reference sequence). CDR3 loop: CAWSVNTGNTEAFF. CDR3 nucleotide sequence: TGTGCCTGGAGTGTAAATACAGGGAACACTGAAGCTTTCTTT.

The V call is TRBV5-1, the J call TRBJ2-7; D is perhaps TRBD2 (5 bases). The CDR3 spans 16 residues. Germline values: CDR1 SGHRS, CDR2 YFSETQ. Trimming stripped 0 bases from V and 2 bases from J, with 15 bases between. CDR3 loop: CASSLDPGGSPYEQYF. DNA for the CDR3: TGCGCCAGCAGCTTGGATCCGGGTGGGAGCCCCTACGAGCAGTACTTC.